The clone carrying this T cell receptor beta chain was counted many times. The conserved phenylalanine or tryptophan normally closing the CDR3 is absent here, so this likely arose from a read error. It is unclear where the CDR3 begins or ends on the DNA, so no DNA is shown, and the CDR3 is as TCRdb lists it. This sample is part of a study of identical twins. Each CDR3 protein gets one entry after TCRdb re-called the 5' RACE reads with MiXCR. This table has 700,000 or so distinct CDR3 sequences, 8.5% to 9.5% appearing once. All donors were healthy Caucasians. The CDR3 length equals 11 residues, ends included. Germline assignment: CDR1 MNHNY and CDR2 SVGAGI (reference sequence). This sample was also put to use in a study of yellow fever vaccine responses in identical twins.

The chain combines TRBV6-6 with TRBJ1-4; the table's TRBD1 call for D was not verified on the DNA. This TCR came from a woman between 18 and 29 years old in good health. Sequencing was performed on PBMCs. This CDR3 reads CASSYDPRCWS.